These 22 T cell receptor beta chains share one sample of origin, sequenced in a study of cytomegalovirus exposure and HLA in healthy donors. Sequencing was performed with immunoSEQ multiplex PCR; in TCRdb, only in-frame clones are kept and a portion is missing. The sample contains about 250,000 clones, more than 75% of which appear only once. The sequencing input was PBMCs. These receptors all come from a man aged 18 to 29 in good health and CMV-seropositive.

The chain has TRBV6-1 and TRBJ2-7, with TRBD1 matching over 8 bases. CDR3 length: 14 residues. The V and J ends lost 9 bases and 4 bases, in that order; junction bases with no gene match: 11. Germline values: CDR1 MNHNS, CDR2 SASEGT. The CDR3, as DNA: TGTGCCAGTAAGGCGTTCAGGGGGCGGTACGAGCAGTACTTC. Translating gives CASKAFRGRYEQYF.

This chain joins TRBV29-1 and TRBJ1-2, with TRBD1 identical over 9 bases. V was pared by 6 bases and J by 0 bases, with 8 bases of the junction left unmatched. CDR1 and CDR2 from the germline V gene are SQVTM and ANQGSEA. The CDR3 is made up of 15 amino acids. The DNA for the CDR3 is TGCAGCGTGGAACCCTGGGACAGGGCTAACTATGGCTACACCTTC. Translation gives CSVEPWDRANYGYTF.

This chain links TRBV9 with TRBJ1-5; TRBD1 agrees at 12 bases. This CDR3 has 17 amino acids. The ends lost 3 bases at V and 6 bases at J; junction bases unmatched: 10. Looked up from germline, CDR1 is SGDLS and CDR2 is YYNGEE. Written as DNA, the CDR3 is TGTGCCAGCAGCGCCGGGACAGGGGGCGGGGGAGTTCAGCCCCAGCATTTT. Translation gives CASSAGTGGGGVQPQHF.

The V call is TRBV5-1, the J call TRBJ2-7; 9 nucleotides line up with TRBD2. Germline-derived CDR1 and CDR2 are SGHRS and YFSETQ. V gave up 4 bases and J gave up 9 bases; unmatched junction bases: 14. There are 15 residues in the CDR3. DNA for the CDR3: TGCGCCAGCAGCAGAACTAGCGGGTCCTACGATGGGCAGTACTTC. Translating it yields CASSRTSGSYDGQYF. Full variable domain (remainder filled in from reference TRBV5-1 and TRBJ2-7): KAGVTQTPRYLIKTRGQQVTLSCSPISGHRSVSWYQQTPGQGLQFLFEYFSETQRNKGNFPGRFSGRQFSNSRSEMNVSTLELGDSALYLCASSRTSGSYDGQYFGPGTRLTVT.

The J gene is TRBJ2-7, the V gene TRBV6-6; 8 bases agree with TRBD2. The CDR3 runs to 16 residues. The V segment lost 7 bases and the J segment 3 bases; nucleotides outside the gene matches: 14. Germline values: CDR1 MNHNY, CDR2 SVGAGI (reference sequence). This chain's CDR3 is CASKSTGGQGSYEQYF. The CDR3 nucleotides read TGTGCCAGCAAAAGTACGGGGGGGCAGGGAAGCTACGAGCAGTACTTC.

The rearrangement joins TRBV7-2 to TRBJ2-7; D possibly corresponds to TRBD2 (6 bases). This CDR3 spans 13 amino acids. Per germline, CDR1 SGHTA and CDR2 FQGNSA. Between the trimmed V and J ends, which lost 5 bases and 6 bases, there was a span of 14 bases. The CDR3 DNA reads as TGTGCCAGCAGCCAGGGCGGGGCCGGCGAGCAGTACTTC. Amino acids: CASSQGGAGEQYF.

The gene calls are TRBV9 and TRBJ2-6, with 8 bases fitting TRBD1. After removal of 3 bases from V and 0 bases from J, the junction contained 8 bases not matched to a gene. This CDR3 is built from 18 residues. The germline CDR1 and CDR2 sequences are SGDLS and YYNGEE. In DNA, the CDR3 is TGTGCCAGCAGCGGAAGGACAGGGCCGAGCTCTGGGGCCAACGTCCTGACTTTC. It yields the protein CASSGRTGPSSGANVLTF. The whole variable domain, remainder taken from reference TRBV9 and TRBJ2-6, is DSGVTQTPKHLITATGQRVTLRCSPRSGDLSVYWYQQSLDQGLQFLIQYYNGEERAKGNILERFSAQQFPDLHSELNLSSLELGDSALYFCASSGRTGPSSGANVLTFGAGSRLTVL.

The V call is TRBV10-2, the J call TRBJ2-3; 9 bases align to TRBD1. CDR3 size: 17 residues. V lost 5 bases and J lost 8; bases outside the gene matches: 17. Looked up from germline, CDR1 is WSHSY and CDR2 is SAAADI. The CDR3 sequence: CASSYGTGTGPSGTQYF. CDR3 nucleotide sequence: TGCGCCAGCAGTTATGGGACAGGGACCGGGCCCTCAGGTACGCAGTATTTT.

The gene calls are TRBV20-1 and TRBJ1-1; D is unclear. The CDR3 totals 11 residues. V was trimmed by 1 base and J by 6 bases, leaving 6 bases between them. Germline CDR1 and CDR2: DFQATT and SNEGSKA (reference sequence). CDR3 amino acids: CSARVLPEAFF. CDR3 in DNA: TGCAGTGCTAGAGTTCTACCTGAAGCTTTCTTT.

The J gene is TRBJ1-1, the V gene TRBV6-5; D gene ambiguous. From germline, CDR1 is MNHEY and CDR2 SVGAGI. The CDR3 totals 13 residues. Trimming took off 6 bases at V and 3 bases at J, with 11 bases between the two ends. The CDR3 is CASRRLRYTEAFF. The CDR3 nucleotides are TGTGCCAGCAGGAGACTGCGTTACACTGAAGCTTTCTTT.

The chain has TRBV27 and TRBJ1-2; D gene uncertain. V was shortened by 6 bases and J by 4 bases, with 15 bases between the two germline ends. There are 14 residues in the CDR3. Germline values: CDR1 MNHEY, CDR2 SMNVEV (reference sequence). The CDR3 here is CASSPRQVRYGYTF. CDR3 nucleotides: TGTGCCAGCAGCCCGCGTCAGGTTCGCTATGGCTACACCTTC.

The CDR3 region is CASSVRQSGGMTGELFF. Here the CDR3 DNA reads TGTGCCAGCAGCGTTCGACAGTCCGGGGGCATGACCGGGGAGCTGTTTTTT. The rearrangement uses TRBV5-5 and TRBJ2-2, with D perhaps matching TRBD1 or TRBD2 (6 bases each). The CDR3 totals 17 residues. V shed 4 bases and J shed 5 bases, with 21 bases lying between them. Germline V gene lookup returns CDR1 SGHKS and CDR2 YYEKEE (reference sequence).

The CDR3 coding sequence is TGTGCCTGGAGCCCAGGGCCTCAGGGGAGCTCCTACGAGCAGTACTTC. Translated, it gives CAWSPGPQGSSYEQYF. V usage is TRBV30 and J usage is TRBJ2-7; weak D call: TRBD1 (6 bases). There are 16 residues in the CDR3. Trimming pared 3 bases from V and 0 bases from J, leaving 18 bases between. Germline V lookup: CDR1 GTSNPN, CDR2 SVGIG (reference sequence).

This clone was recorded once. The rearrangement links TRBV6-1 to TRBJ2-7; TRBD2 aligns across 9 bases. After removal of 3 bases from V and 7 bases from J, the junction contained 7 bases not matched to a gene. The CDR3 contains 14 residues. Germline V gene data show CDR1 as MNHNS and CDR2 as SASEGT. This chain's CDR3 is CASSEGAGGREQYF. The CDR3, as DNA: TGTGCCAGCAGTGAGGGTGCGGGAGGGCGAGAGCAGTACTTC.

This CDR3 is CASSHRQGPPYEQYF. The CDR3 bases are TGCGCCAGCAGCCACCGACAGGGACCTCCCTACGAGCAGTACTTC. V usage is TRBV4-1 and J usage is TRBJ2-7; 7 bases line up with TRBD1. Germline-derived CDR1 and CDR2 are MGHRA and YSYEKL. J gave up 2 bases and V 3 bases, and 7 bases lay outside the gene matches. CDR3 size: 15 residues.

The V and J genes are TRBV7-2 and TRBJ1-2, with 7 bases identical to TRBD1. J was trimmed by 2 bases and V by 5 bases; bases with no gene match: 8. Germline V gene data show CDR1 as SGHTA and CDR2 as FQGNSA. The CDR3 is made up of 15 amino acids. The CDR3 sequence: CASSVGQAYNYGYTF. Written as DNA, the CDR3 is TGTGCCAGCAGCGTCGGACAGGCCTACAACTATGGCTACACCTTC.

This clone was recorded at least ten times. V usage is TRBV11-2 and J usage is TRBJ2-7, with 8 bases that match TRBD1. Germline V gene lookup returns CDR1 SGHAT and CDR2 FQNNGV. The length of the CDR3 is 13 residues. The V segment lost 3 bases and the J segment 6 bases; nucleotides outside the gene matches: 4. The CDR3 bases are TGTGCCAGCAGCTTGTTACAGGGGGGCGAGCAGTACTTC. Translation gives CASSLLQGGEQYF. Full variable domain (missing parts from reference TRBV11-2 and TRBJ2-7): EAGVAQSPRYKIIEKRQSVAFWCNPISGHATLYWYQQILGQGPKLLIQFQNNGVVDDSQLPKDRFSAERLKGVDSTLKIQPAKLEDSAVYLCASSLLQGGEQYFGPGTRLTVT.

This chain uses TRBV29-1 with TRBJ1-1; D unclear. The germline V gene has CDR1 SQVTM and CDR2 ANQGSEA. CDR3 size: 14 residues. V shed 5 bases and J shed 4 bases, with 17 bases lying between them. DNA of the CDR3: TGCAGCGTTTCCCCGATAGTAGCGACCACTGAAGCTTTCTTT. It yields the protein CSVSPIVATTEAFF.

The chain employs TRBV28 and TRBJ2-7; the D gene is possibly TRBD2 (5 bases). This CDR3 spans 16 amino acids. Trimming stripped 4 bases from V and 7 bases from J, with 23 bases between. CDR1 and CDR2 (germline): MDHEN, SYDVKM. The CDR3 DNA is TGTGCCAGCAGTTACTCGATCGAGGGAGTTCCGCGGGAGCAGTACTTC. Protein product: CASSYSIEGVPREQYF.

CDR3 amino acids: CASSSPSGRADEQFF. CDR3 sequence (DNA): TGTGCCAGCAGCTCCCCTAGCGGGAGGGCCGATGAGCAGTTCTTC. The chain combines TRBV5-4 with TRBJ2-1; 12 bases map to TRBD2. The CDR3 runs 15 residues. V shed 3 bases, J shed 8 bases, and the junction held 6 bases outside the gene matches. Germline V gene data show CDR1 as SGHNT and CDR2 as YYREEE (reference sequence).

This chain links TRBV29-1 with TRBJ1-4, with TRBD1 identical over 7 bases. The CDR3 consists of 13 residues. CDR1 is SQVTM and CDR2 is ANQGSEA in the germline V gene. The V and J ends lost 4 bases and 7 bases, in that order; junction bases with no gene match: 6. The DNA for the CDR3 is TGCAGCGTTGCAGGGGGGCTAGGTGAAAAACTGTTTTTT. Its protein is CSVAGGLGEKLFF. Combining the CDR3 with reference TRBV29-1 and TRBJ1-4 gives the whole variable domain SAVISQKPSRDICQRGTSLTIQCQVDSQVTMMFWYRQQPGQSLTLIATANQGSEATYESGFVIDKFPISRPNLTFSTLTVSNMSPEDSSIYLCSVAGGLGEKLFFGSGTQLSVL.

In this sample, this clone turned up once. V is TRBV2 and J is TRBJ2-7; D may correspond to TRBD1 or TRBD2 (5 bases each). V was trimmed by 6 bases and J by 0 bases, leaving 12 bases between them. This CDR3 has 14 amino acids. Per the germline V gene, CDR1 is SNHLY and CDR2 is FYNNEI. The CDR3 here is CASSWDQSSYEQYF. The CDR3 region has the DNA TGTGCCAGCAGCTGGGACCAGAGCTCCTACGAGCAGTACTTC. The full variable domain, completed using reference TRBV2 and TRBJ2-7, is EPEVTQTPSHQVTQMGQEVILRCVPISNHLYFYWYRQILGQKVEFLVSFYNNEISEKSEIFDDQFSVERPDGSNFTLKIRSTKLEDSAMYFCASSWDQSSYEQYFGPGTRLTVT.